These T cell receptor beta chains were read from a single sample in a study of blood T cell repertoires in COVID-19. Libraries were prepared by immunoSEQ multiplex PCR; TCRdb keeps only in-frame clonotypes and omits some of them. Of around 260,000 clones listed, around 84% are singletons. The sample comprised PBMCs or T cells enriched from blood (not recorded which). These receptors came from a man aged 30-40 years with acute COVID-19. Both conserved end residues are part of each CDR3. A D gene is named only where the DNA matches it firmly. Not all rows give a size; the values are once, few, many and, for expanded clones, a class.

>TRBV5-4|-|TRBJ1-2|TRBD1
TGTGCCAGCAGCTTGGGAGGACAGGGGAACTATGGCTACACCTTC
CASSLGGQGNYGYTF
>TRBV11-3|-|TRBJ1-1|TRBD1
TGTGCCAGCAGTCGAGGACAGGGTATCGCGAACACTGAAGCTTTCTTT
CASSRGQGIANTEAFF
>TRBV3-1/TRBV3-2|few|TRBJ2-3|-
TGTGCCAGCAGCCAAGTGGCAGGTACGCAGTATTTT
CASSQVAGTQYF
>TRBV6-5|-|TRBJ1-1|TRBD1
TGTGCCACCAACCTACAGGGGGCAGAGGAAGCTTTCTTT
CATNLQGAEEAFF
>TRBV7-9|-|TRBJ1-4|-
TGTGCCAGCAGCCACTCTTCGAAGTTTTGGAAACTGTTTTTT
CASSHSSKFWKLFF
>TRBV11-3|-|TRBJ2-1|TRBD2
TGTGCCAGCAGCTTAGTGGGACTAGCGGGAAGTCGGGACAATGAGCAGTTCTTC
CASSLVGLAGSRDNEQFF
>TRBV3-1/TRBV3-2|-|TRBJ2-5|-
TGTGCCAGCAACTCCTACCTCCGGGACACGCAAGAGACCCAGTACTTC
CASNSYLRDTQETQYF
>TRBV5-1|-|TRBJ2-1|-
TGTGCCAGCAGCTTGGATCAGGGATCGGGTCTACAAGAGCAGTTCTTC
CASSLDQGSGLQEQFF
>TRBV7-7|-|TRBJ2-3|-
TGTGCCAGCAGCCTCGGCTTAAACAGGAGAGATACGCAGTATTTT
CASSLGLNRRDTQYF
>TRBV6-4|few|TRBJ1-2|TRBD1
TGTGCCAGCAGTACAGGGGGCCGTGGCTACACCTTC
CASSTGGRGYTF
>TRBV19|-|TRBJ1-1|-
TGTGCCAGTACCACACCTCCGTCCGGGGACACTGAAGCTTTCTTT
CASTTPPSGDTEAFF
>TRBV6-5|-|TRBJ1-1|-
TGTGCCAGCAGTCCCCATTTTGTGGAGTTTGAAGCTTTCTTT
CASSPHFVEFEAFF
>TRBV29-1|-|TRBJ2-5|-
TGCAGCGTAGCGAATACGGGGGAGATCCAAGAGACCCAGTACTTC
CSVANTGEIQETQYF
>TRBV9|-|TRBJ2-1|-
TGTGCCAGCAGCCTCCTAGGGGGATCAAAGAACAATGAGCAGTTCTTC
CASSLLGGSKNNEQFF
>TRBV19|-|TRBJ1-2|TRBD1
TGTGCCAGTAGTATAAGCAGGGGGTCCGTCTATGGCTACACCTTC
CASSISRGSVYGYTF
>TRBV5-1|-|TRBJ1-1|-
TGTGCCAGCAGCTGGCAGACAGGCTCGGACACTGAAGCTTTCTTT
CASSWQTGSDTEAFF
>TRBV21-1|many|TRBJ1-2|-
TGTGCCAGCAGCAAGCGGGGACAAAGGGACAGCTCTAAGTATGGCTACACCTTC
CASSKRGQRDSSKYGYTF
>TRBV27|-|TRBJ1-5|-
TGTGCCAGCAAAAGACGGGATAGCAATCAGCCCCAGCATTTT
CASKRRDSNQPQHF
>TRBV9|few|TRBJ1-3|-
TGTGCCAGCAGAAGGGGCGACAACTCTGGAAACACCATATATTTT
CASRRGDNSGNTIYF
>TRBV19|-|TRBJ1-2|-
TGTGCCAGTAGTCCCATCGGCTCAGGAGGCTATGGCTACACCTTC
CASSPIGSGGYGYTF
>TRBV29-1|once|TRBJ2-5|-
TGCAGCGTTGAAGCAGCAGGGGTCGAGACCCAGTACTTC
CSVEAAGVETQYF
>TRBV4-3|-|TRBJ1-2|-
TGCGCCAGCAGCCAGACGACCCGCGGGTACGATGGCTACACCTTC
CASSQTTRGYDGYTF
>TRBV5-8|-|TRBJ1-5|-
TGTGCCAGCAGCTTGTCAGGCAATCAGCCCCAGCATTTT
CASSLSGNQPQHF
>TRBV7-6|-|TRBJ2-2|TRBD2
TGTGCCAGCAGCCCTAGCGGGAGAAGGGCCGGGGAGCTGTTTTTT
CASSPSGRRAGELFF
>TRBV27|-|TRBJ2-3|TRBD1
TGTGCCAGCAGTCAACAGACAGGGGGCTATGATACGCAGTATTTT
CASSQQTGGYDTQYF
>TRBV5-8|-|TRBJ1-6|-
TGTGCCAGCGGCCAACAGAGAGGGAATTCACCCCTCCACTTT
CASGQQRGNSPLHF
>TRBV6-5|-|TRBJ1-1|-
TGTGCCAGCAGACAGGGAACTAACACTGAAGCTTTCTTT
CASRQGTNTEAFF
>TRBV5-1|-|TRBJ1-1|TRBD1
TGCGCCAGCTCCGACGGACAGGGGACTGAAGCTTTCTTT
CASSDGQGTEAFF
>TRBV7-8|-|TRBJ1-2|-
TGTGCCAGCAGCATCAGCCCGACAGGCAACTATGGCTACACCTTC
CASSISPTGNYGYTF
>TRBV3-1/TRBV3-2|once|TRBJ2-5|TRBD2
TGTGCCAGCAGACCCCCTAGCGGGAGGGGTGAGACCCAGTACTTC
CASRPPSGRGETQYF
>TRBV2|few|TRBJ2-1|TRBD1
TGTGCCAGCCGGGACAGGGGATATGGTGAGCAGTTCTTC
CASRDRGYGEQFF
>TRBV5-1|-|TRBJ2-5|TRBD2
TGCGCCAGCAGCTTGGGCGGGGGGATAGGAGAGACCCAGTACTTC
CASSLGGGIGETQYF
>TRBV27|-|TRBJ2-3|-
TGTGCCAGCAGTTTATCGTCAACAGATACGCAGTATTTT
CASSLSSTDTQYF
>TRBV10-3|-|TRBJ2-1|TRBD2
TGTGCCACCCCAAGCCTGGCGGGAGGGAGGAATGAGCAGTTCTTC
CATPSLAGGRNEQFF
>TRBV15|-|TRBJ1-4|-
TGTGCCACCAGCAGAGATGCAGGAGGTGCAACTAATGAAAAACTGTTTTTT
CATSRDAGGATNEKLFF
>TRBV12-3/TRBV12-4|once|TRBJ1-1|-
TGTGCCAGCAATTTGGGGGGTGAAGCTTTCTTT
CASNLGGEAFF
>TRBV5-1|-|TRBJ2-5|TRBD2
TGTGCCAGCAGCAAACTAGCGGGAGTTCAGGAGACCCAGTACTTC
CASSKLAGVQETQYF
>TRBV7-8|-|TRBJ1-1|-
TGTGCCAGCAGCTTCGGAGTGACTGAAGCTTTCTTT
CASSFGVTEAFF
>TRBV7-3|-|TRBJ2-6|-
TGTGCCAGCAGCGGGACAACAGGGTTCGGGGCCAACGTCCTGACTTTC
CASSGTTGFGANVLTF
>TRBV5-1|-|TRBJ1-1|-
TGTGCCAGCACAAAACAGGTGAACACTGAAGCTTTCTTT
CASTKQVNTEAFF
>TRBV5-1|once|TRBJ2-1|TRBD1
TGCGCCAGCAGCCCGGACAGGGGCAATGAGCAGTTCTTC
CASSPDRGNEQFF
>TRBV7-3|-|TRBJ1-1|TRBD1
TGTGCCAGCAGCTTAGTGACAGGGAAGTTGACTGAAGCTTTCTTT
CASSLVTGKLTEAFF
>TRBV7-2|-|TRBJ2-2|-
TGTGCCAGCAGCTTTACCGGGAGGAACACCGGGGAGCTGTTTTTT
CASSFTGRNTGELFF
>TRBV19|few|TRBJ2-1|TRBD1
TGTGCCAGTAGTGAAACAGGGGGTGGGCAGTTCTTC
CASSETGGGQFF
>TRBV29-1|-|TRBJ1-2|TRBD1
TGCAGCGTTGAAGATAGGACAGGCGGTGGCTACACCTTC
CSVEDRTGGGYTF
>TRBV5-1|-|TRBJ1-5|-
TGTGCCAGCAGCTCTTCCGGGGACTATGGGCAGCCCCAGCATTTT
CASSSSGDYGQPQHF
>TRBV11-3|few|TRBJ1-6|-
TGTGCCAGCAGCCCTCCTGGGGGGGATTCACCCCTCCACTTT
CASSPPGGDSPLHF
>TRBV10-2|-|TRBJ1-1|-
TGCGCCAGCAGTTTAAACCGGGCCCCCCGGGGGAACACTGAAGCTTTCTTT
CASSLNRAPRGNTEAFF
>TRBV19|few|TRBJ2-2|-
TGTGCCAGCCATGGGCCGGGGTACACCGGGGAGCTGTTTTTT
CASHGPGYTGELFF
>TRBV6-5|-|TRBJ2-3|TRBD2
TGTGCCAGCAGTTCCGGGACTAGCGGGGATACGCAGTATTTT
CASSSGTSGDTQYF
>TRBV24-1|once|TRBJ2-2|TRBD2
TGTGCCACCAGTGAGCCTAGCGGGAGGGCCACTCCCCCCGGGGAGCTGTTTTTT
CATSEPSGRATPPGELFF
>TRBV23-1|-|TRBJ2-1|-
TGCGCCAGCAGTCAATCGTACAACCCGGGGAATGAGCAGTTCTTC
CASSQSYNPGNEQFF
>TRBV6-5|-|TRBJ1-6|TRBD1
TGTGCCAGCAGCAAGGACAGGGGCGGGTCACCCCTCCACTTT
CASSKDRGGSPLHF
>TRBV7-2|few|TRBJ1-6|TRBD1
TGTGCCAGCAGCTTAGTAAACAGGGGTACGACACCCCTCCACTTT
CASSLVNRGTTPLHF
>TRBV4-1|-|TRBJ1-4|TRBD1
TGCGCCAGCAGCCAAGTAGGAGGGGGCCCGGCTAATGAAAAACTGTTTTTT
CASSQVGGGPANEKLFF
>TRBV6-5|few|TRBJ2-2|TRBD1
TGTGCCAGCACCTTCGACAGGGGCGGCACCGGGGAGCTGTTTTTT
CASTFDRGGTGELFF
>TRBV5-1|-|TRBJ1-3|-
TGCGCCAGCAGCTTGATCCCGGCGGATAGCTACTCTGGAAACACCATATATTTT
CASSLIPADSYSGNTIYF
>TRBV4-3|once|TRBJ1-2|-
TGCGCCAGCAGCCCCTCCCCACACAGTAGTGGCTACACCTTC
CASSPSPHSSGYTF
>TRBV5-4|-|TRBJ2-2|TRBD2
TGTGCCAGCAGGCGGCTAGCGGGGGTCGATAAGGCCGGGGAGCTGTTTTTT
CASRRLAGVDKAGELFF